The 24 T cell receptor beta chains presented below share a single source sample, sequenced in a study of T cell repertoires in cytomegalovirus infection. TCRdb independently ran MiXCR on the reads; one entry per CDR3 protein. The sample has about 500,000 distinct CDR3 sequences; roughly a third are singletons. No antigen is known for these receptors. The sequencing used cultured PBMCs, collected from culture after CMV antigen stimulation. These receptors all come from a human donor in good health (CMV status not recorded). Some clones in this sample may be carry-over from other donors' samples.

The CDR3 spells CASSIGQGRDTQYF. The CDR3 bases are TGTGCCAGCAGCATCGGACAGGGGCGAGATACGCAGTATTTT. The gene calls are TRBV7-2 and TRBJ2-3; 9 nucleotides agree with TRBD1. This CDR3 comprises 14 residues. J lost 5 bases, V lost 5 bases, and 5 bases had no gene match. Germline assignment: CDR1 SGHTA and CDR2 FQGNSA.

This clonotype was seen a handful of times. The CDR3 region is CASSPLGTGAGDNEQFF. For the CDR3, the DNA is TGTGCCAGCAGCCCTTTGGGGACAGGGGCCGGGGACAATGAGCAGTTCTTC. The chain carries TRBV16 and TRBJ2-1, with 10 bases lining up with TRBD1. This CDR3 contains 17 residues. V was clipped by 4 bases and J by 5 bases; unmatched bases: 11. The germline V gene has CDR1 KGHSY and CDR2 FQNENV.

This clonotype was seen once. The chain couples TRBV27 to TRBJ1-2, with 8 bases aligning to TRBD1. Trimming removed 6 bases from V and 6 bases from J; junction bases left unmatched: 3. The CDR3 runs to 12 residues. The germline V gene encodes CDR1 MNHEY and CDR2 SMNVEV (reference sequence). The CDR3 bases are TGTGCCAGCAGAGACAGGGGCAATGGCTACACCTTC. Protein product: CASRDRGNGYTF.

The CDR3 is CASSPVGPSYQPQHF. The DNA for the CDR3 is TGTGCCAGCAGCCCCGTCGGCCCCAGCTATCAGCCCCAGCATTTT. This chain connects TRBV6-2 or TRBV6-3 to TRBJ1-5; D remains ambiguous. The V end was cut by 6 bases, the J end by 5 bases, with 17 bases between. This CDR3 has 15 amino acids. Per germline, CDR1 MNHEY and CDR2 SVGEGT.

This chain links TRBV13 with TRBJ1-2; TRBD1 agrees at 11 bases. CDR1 PRHDT and CDR2 FYEKMQ come from the germline V gene (reference sequence). The CDR3 is 16 residues long. V trimming: 4 bases; J trimming: 6 bases; junction bases outside the gene matches: 10. In nucleotides, the CDR3 is TGTGCCAGCAGCTCGCATCGGACAGGGGGCGCCGATGGCTACACCTTC. This translates into CASSSHRTGGADGYTF.

The V gene is TRBV7-9, the J gene TRBJ2-1; D not certain. The CDR3 is 18 residues long. The V end was cut by 4 bases, the J end by 0 bases, with 19 bases between. CDR1 and CDR2 (germline): SEHNR, FQNEAQ (reference sequence). The chain's CDR3 is CASSSLDLGQSSYNEQFF. CDR3 DNA: TGTGCCAGCAGCTCCCTCGACTTGGGCCAGAGCTCCTACAATGAGCAGTTCTTC.

The chain carries TRBV27 and TRBJ1-2, with 8 positions matching TRBD1. J was trimmed by 6 bases and V by 5 bases; bases with no gene match: 8. In germline, CDR1 is MNHEY, CDR2 SMNVEV (reference sequence). The CDR3 runs to 14 residues. The CDR3 DNA reads TGTGCCAGCAGTCCCTTTCCAGGGGGCAATGGCTACACCTTC. Its translation is CASSPFPGGNGYTF.

The chain joins TRBV3-1 to TRBJ1-1; 10 nucleotides line up with TRBD1. Trimming removed 4 bases from V and 11 bases from J; junction bases left unmatched: 10. The CDR3 is made up of 14 amino acids. Germline V CDR1 and CDR2: LGHDT, YNNKEL (reference sequence). CDR3 DNA sequence: TGTGCCAGCAGCCCCGGACAGGGGGATCCCACGGCTTTCTTT. Translating gives CASSPGQGDPTAFF.

The table lists this clonotype with a few counts. This chain connects TRBV24-1 to TRBJ2-1; D may be TRBD2 (6 bases). V lost 5 bases and J 6 bases, leaving 16 bases between the germline ends. Germline CDR1 and CDR2: KGHDR and SFDVKD. The length of the CDR3 is 15 residues. The CDR3 spells CATSVSGGSVNEQFF. The CDR3, as DNA: TGTGCCACCAGTGTTTCAGGAGGGTCGGTCAATGAGCAGTTCTTC.

This clonotype has more than one count but fewer than ten. The rearrangement uses TRBV7-2 and TRBJ2-1; 11 nucleotides agree with TRBD2. With 2 bases clipped from V and 2 bases from J, the junction kept 17 bases outside the gene matches. CDR1 SGHTA and CDR2 FQGNSA come from the germline V gene. CDR3 length: 21 residues. CDR3 in amino acids: CASSLRGRLAGRKGPYNEQFF. CDR3 sequence (DNA): TGTGCCAGCAGCTTACGGGGGAGACTAGCGGGGAGAAAAGGGCCCTACAATGAGCAGTTCTTC.

There are a few counts of this clonotype. The chain employs TRBV7-2 and TRBJ2-7; no definite D call. This CDR3 is 14 amino acids long. The germline gives CDR1 SGHTA, CDR2 FQGNSA. The V gene lost 6 bases and the J gene lost 0 bases, with 12 bases spanning the gap. The CDR3 region has the DNA TGTGCCAGCAGGTCCGGGCCGAGCTCCTACGAGCAGTACGTC. Protein sequence: CASRSGPSSYEQYV.

This clonotype has a handful of counts. CDR3 nucleotide sequence: TGTGCCAGCACCACGCCGGGAGGGCCCCTCGGGGAGCTGTTTTTT. Its translation: CASTTPGGPLGELFF. The chain recombines TRBV6-2 or TRBV6-3 with TRBJ2-2, with 8 bases lining up with TRBD2. Germline CDR1 and CDR2: MNHEY and SVGEGT. With 7 bases clipped from V and 7 bases from J, the junction kept 11 bases outside the gene matches. The CDR3 loop spans 15 amino acids.

A few counts support this clonotype. The CDR3 bases are TGTGCCAGCAGCACGACAGGGGGCCGGGAGACCCAGTACTTC. Its translation: CASSTTGGRETQYF. The gene calls are TRBV7-6 and TRBJ2-5, with 10 bases fitting TRBD1. Trimming cost V 5 bases and J 5 bases; bases outside gene matches: 5. CDR1 and CDR2 from the germline V gene are SGHVS and FNYEAQ. The CDR3 contains 14 residues.

Here the CDR3 reads CASSMFGAKNTEAFF. The CDR3 bases are TGTGCCAGTAGTATGTTCGGAGCCAAGAACACTGAAGCTTTCTTT. The rearrangement uses TRBV19 and TRBJ1-1; D unclear. V lost 3 bases, J lost 1 base, and 12 bases lay in between. CDR1 LNHDA and CDR2 SQIVND come from the germline V gene (reference sequence). CDR3 length: 15 residues.

This clonotype occurred a few times. This rearrangement joins TRBV24-1 to TRBJ1-5; D is uncertain. The CDR3 length is 12 residues. V lost 4 bases and J 9 bases, leaving 9 bases between the germline ends. The V gene's germline CDR1 is KGHDR and CDR2 SFDVKD. The CDR3 sequence is CATSEDGWPQHF. CDR3 DNA sequence: TGTGCCACCAGTGAGGATGGGTGGCCCCAGCATTTT.

This rearrangement joins TRBV15 to TRBJ2-4; TRBD1 matches 10 bases. Trimming cost V 2 bases and J 3 bases; bases outside gene matches: 7. This CDR3 has 17 amino acids. Germline CDR1 and CDR2: LNHNV and YYDKDF (reference sequence). The DNA of the CDR3 is TGTGCCACCAGCAGACCCAGACAGGGGGCTGGCAAAAACATTCAGTACTTC. Its protein is CATSRPRQGAGKNIQYF.

The rearrangement joins TRBV7-2 to TRBJ2-1; TRBD2 agrees at 16 bases. J was trimmed by 14 bases and V by 1 base; bases with no gene match: 2. The CDR3 spans 14 residues. The germline gives CDR1 SGHTA, CDR2 FQGNSA. Here the CDR3 DNA reads TGTGCCAGCAGCTTAGGGGGACTAGCGGGAGGGAAGTTCTTC. It translates to CASSLGGLAGGKFF.

The chain links TRBV7-9 to TRBJ2-1; 7 nucleotides align to TRBD2. The V segment lost 3 bases and the J segment 4 bases; nucleotides outside the gene matches: 6. CDR3 length: 15 amino acids. Looked up from germline, CDR1 is SEHNR and CDR2 is FQNEAQ (reference sequence). CDR3 protein: CASSFEGGEYNEQFF. CDR3 bases: TGTGCCAGCAGCTTTGAGGGAGGGGAGTACAATGAGCAGTTCTTC.

This clonotype has a count of ten or more. The chain has TRBV7-2 and TRBJ2-7; D gene unclear. The germline V and J ends were trimmed by 1 base and 4 bases, with 11 bases remaining between them. Looked up from germline, CDR1 is SGHTA and CDR2 is FQGNSA. The CDR3 runs 14 residues. CDR3 bases: TGTGCCAGCAGCTTAGTTAAGGGCGGATACGAGCAGTACGTC. Translated: CASSLVKGGYEQYV.

This clonotype was seen more than once but under ten times. The J gene is TRBJ1-3, the V gene TRBV7-2, with 9 bases matching TRBD1. There are 15 residues in the CDR3. The germline V gene has CDR1 SGHTA and CDR2 FQGNSA. V was clipped by 4 bases and J by 4 bases; unmatched bases: 5. In DNA form, the CDR3 reads TGTGCCAGCAGCTCTCACAGGGGGCCCGGAAACACCATATATTTT. Encoded protein: CASSSHRGPGNTIYF.

This clonotype was counted at least ten times. The chain is built from TRBV7-6 and TRBJ2-1; D is perhaps TRBD2 (6 bases). Germline values: CDR1 SGHVS, CDR2 FNYEAQ. The length of the CDR3 is 16 residues. V was clipped by 0 bases and J by 6 bases, with 15 bases between them. The CDR3 sequence: CASSLAGGGWTNEQFF. The CDR3 nucleotides are TGTGCCAGCAGCTTAGCGGGAGGAGGGTGGACCAATGAGCAGTTCTTC. The whole variable domain, filled in from reference TRBV7-6 and TRBJ2-1, reads GAGVSQSPRYKVTKRGQDVALRCDPISGHVSLYWYRQALGQGPEFLTYFNYEAQQDKSGLPNDRFSAERPEGSISTLTIQRTEQRDSAMYRCASSLAGGGWTNEQFFGPGTRLTVL.

The chain employs TRBV24-1 and TRBJ1-1; D gene ambiguous. The ends were cut back, 0 bases at V and 2 bases at J, with 3 bases in the middle. Germline CDR1 is KGHDR and CDR2 is SFDVKD. The CDR3 is 13 residues long. Written as DNA, the CDR3 is TGTGCCACCAGTGATTTGCCCAACACTGAAGCTTTCTTT. It codes for CATSDLPNTEAFF.

V usage is TRBV29-1 and J usage is TRBJ1-1; D is uncertain. The CDR3 has 12 residues. CDR1 and CDR2 from the germline V gene are SQVTM and ANQGSEA. The V and J ends lost 4 bases and 0 bases respectively, with 6 bases between them. The CDR3 DNA follows: TGCAGCGTTGGGTCATTGAACACTGAAGCTTTCTTT. Protein: CSVGSLNTEAFF. Based on the CDR3 plus reference TRBV29-1 and TRBJ1-1, the full variable domain is SAVISQKPSRDICQRGTSLTIQCQVDSQVTMMFWYRQQPGQSLTLIATANQGSEATYESGFVIDKFPISRPNLTFSTLTVSNMSPEDSSIYLCSVGSLNTEAFFGQGTRLTVV.

The table lists this clonotype with a few counts. V and J are TRBV19 and TRBJ1-1; TRBD1 agrees at 11 bases. The CDR3 covers 13 residues. CDR1 is LNHDA and CDR2 is SQIVND in the germline V gene (reference sequence). J was trimmed by 3 bases and V by 10 bases; bases with no gene match: 4. CDR3 sequence reads: CANGQGADTEAFF. The CDR3 nucleotides are TGTGCCAACGGACAGGGGGCGGACACTGAAGCTTTCTTT. Together with reference TRBV19 and TRBJ1-1, the CDR3 gives the full variable domain: DGGITQSPKYLFRKEGQNVTLSCEQNLNHDAMYWYRQDPGQGLRLIYYSQIVNDFQKGDIAEGYSVSREKKESFPLTVTSAQKNPTAFYLCANGQGADTEAFFGQGTRLTVV.